This T cell receptor beta chain appears in the sequencing data of a study of regulatory T cells in long-lasting Graves disease. Study-wide points: Researchers examined only peripheral blood and not thyroid tissue.

The time point was: newly diagnosed GD, antithyroid drugs for less than 3 months. Researchers made the TCR library from RNA that was extracted from PBMCs. This clonotype was picked up a small number of times. What it recognizes is unknown. CDR3 length: 14 residues. Looked up from germline, CDR1 is SGHRS and CDR2 is YFSETQ. V gave up 6 bases and J gave up 2 bases, with 14 bases separating them. In building TCR beta libraries, iRepertoire HTBI primers were used together with Arm-PCR of CDR3 regions. TCRdb re-analysed the multiplex PCR reads in MiXCR, keeping a single row per CDR3 protein. The sample has just over 600,000 distinct CDR3 sequences, 15% to 20% seen once. These data were also reused for a study on T cells in Graves' hyperthyroidism and ophthalmopathy. That work states: Most clonotypes expanded in thyroid above 0.001 were likewise present in blood.

This specimen consisted of peripheral blood mononuclear cells (PBMCs), obtained at new diagnosis, from a patient treated with antithyroid drugs. This rearrangement joins TRBV5-1 to TRBJ1-1; possibly TRBD1 for D (5 bases). The origin of this receptor is a woman aged 25 to 39 with Graves disease. The CDR3 spells CASKTGTVNTEAFF. The CDR3 DNA sequence: TGCGCCAGCAAAACCGGGACGGTCAACACTGAAGCTTTCTTT. The full variable domain, in which reference TRBV5-1 and TRBJ1-1 provide the parts outside the CDR3, is KAGVTQTPRYLIKTRGQQVTLSCSPISGHRSVSWYQQTPGQGLQFLFEYFSETQRNKGNFPGRFSGRQFSNSRSEMNVSTLELGDSALYLCASKTGTVNTEAFFGQGTRLTVV.